This TCR beta chain comes out of a study of blood T cell repertoires in COVID-19. Study as a whole: The study drew acute and convalescent COVID-19 samples from the United States, Italy and Spain.

Per the original methods: Estimates of nucleated cell counts were drawn from the amplification of reference gene primers. Assay used: immunoSEQ multiplex PCR; TCRdb lists only in-frame clones, some missing. For V, J and clone size, that table is used; D and trimming come from the DNA. The sample consists of some 290,000 clones, less than 90% of them appearing once. In germline, CDR1 is SGHTA, CDR2 FQGNSA. The CDR3 consists of 18 residues. V dropped 2 bases and J dropped 1; count of bases not matched to a gene: 10. The chain links TRBV7-2 to TRBJ2-3, with 9 bases lining up with TRBD1. What was sequenced was peripheral blood. The TCR was taken from a man aged 60 to 75 who had recovered from COVID-19. The CDR3 coding sequence is TGTGCCAGCAGCTTACGGATCCGCGGGACAGGGCGCACAGATACGCAGTATTTT. This codes for CASSLRIRGTGRTDTQYF.